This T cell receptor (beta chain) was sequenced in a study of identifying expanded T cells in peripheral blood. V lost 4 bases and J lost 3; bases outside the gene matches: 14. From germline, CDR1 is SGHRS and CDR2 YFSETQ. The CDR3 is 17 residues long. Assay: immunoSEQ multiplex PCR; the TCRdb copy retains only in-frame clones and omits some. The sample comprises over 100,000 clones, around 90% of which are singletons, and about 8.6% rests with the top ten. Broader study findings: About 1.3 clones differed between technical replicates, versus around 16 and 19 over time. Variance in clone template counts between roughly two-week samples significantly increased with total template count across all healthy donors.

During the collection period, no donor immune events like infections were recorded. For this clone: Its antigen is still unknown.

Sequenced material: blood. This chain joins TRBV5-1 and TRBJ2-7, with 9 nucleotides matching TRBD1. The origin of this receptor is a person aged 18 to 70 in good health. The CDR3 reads CASSGGTGYSTYYEQYF. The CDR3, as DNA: TGCGCCAGCAGCGGGGGGACAGGGTATTCGACTTACTACGAGCAGTACTTC.